A single sample gave rise to the 20 T cell receptor beta chains below, sequenced in a study of blood T cell repertoires in COVID-19. Using immunoSEQ multiplex PCR, the repertoire was profiled, and TCRdb retains in-frame clones only, with some absent. The table lists about 220,000 clones, approximately 85% of them singletons. Sequenced material: peripheral blood. The source of these receptors is a man aged 45-65 years who had recovered from COVID-19.

The gene calls are TRBV6-6 and TRBJ2-6, with TRBD1 identical over 9 bases. The germline CDR1 and CDR2 sequences are MNHNY and SVGAGI (reference sequence). With V trimmed by 5 bases and J by 2 bases, 13 bases remained unmatched. The CDR3 covers 19 residues. CDR3 DNA: TGTGCCAGCAGTCGCGCGGACAGGGGAATCCAAGCTGGGGCCAACGTCCTGACTTTC. Protein product: CASSRADRGIQAGANVLTF.

The chain carries TRBV19 and TRBJ2-3; a weak D match, TRBD1 (6 bases). This CDR3 has 15 residues. Germline CDR1 reads LNHDA; CDR2 reads SQIVND (reference sequence). Trimming removed 10 bases at V and 2 bases at J, with 19 bases between. As DNA, the CDR3 is TGTGCCACCAGGAAGGGGGAGCTTAACACAGATACGCAGTATTTT. Translated, it gives CATRKGELNTDTQYF.

The chain has TRBV19 and TRBJ2-3, with 7 bases that match TRBD1. Germline values: CDR1 LNHDA, CDR2 SQIVND (reference sequence). V was clipped by 5 bases and J by 0 bases; unmatched bases: 5. This CDR3 is 15 amino acids long. CDR3 in DNA: TGTGCCAGTAGTCCGCCGACAGGGAGCACAGATACGCAGTATTTT. Translating it yields CASSPPTGSTDTQYF.

CDR3 protein: CASSLDRDLYEQYF. CDR3 nucleotides: TGTGCCAGCAGCCTCGACAGGGACCTCTACGAGCAGTACTTC. The chain combines TRBV7-2 with TRBJ2-7; TRBD1 matches 7 bases. V lost 5 bases, J lost 3 bases, and 7 bases stayed unmatched. This CDR3 spans 14 amino acids. CDR1 and CDR2 from the germline V gene are SGHTA and FQGNSA.

This chain uses TRBV28 with TRBJ2-7, with 12 bases identical to TRBD1. Per the germline V gene, CDR1 is MDHEN and CDR2 is SYDVKM. The CDR3 totals 18 residues. The V and J ends lost 4 bases and 0 bases, in that order; junction bases with no gene match: 10. CDR3 in DNA: TGTGCCAGCAGTTACCCCTGGGACAGGGGGCCCCGCTCCTACGAGCAGTACTTC. Its protein product is CASSYPWDRGPRSYEQYF.

The chain joins TRBV30 to TRBJ1-2; D is unresolved. This CDR3 contains 13 residues. Germline V CDR1 and CDR2: GTSNPN, SVGIG (reference sequence). Trimming stripped 1 base from V and 5 bases from J, with 11 bases between. The CDR3 reads CAWSGGLRYGYTF. As DNA, the CDR3 is TGTGCCTGGAGTGGCGGGCTGCGGTATGGCTACACCTTC.

The chain employs TRBV27 and TRBJ1-2; TRBD1 matches 7 bases. This CDR3 has 15 residues. Germline V gives CDR1 MNHEY, CDR2 SMNVEV (reference sequence). J was trimmed by 2 bases and V by 5 bases; bases with no gene match: 8. CDR3 region: CASSNQGQKNYGYTF. The CDR3 DNA is TGTGCCAGCAGTAATCAGGGACAGAAGAACTATGGCTACACCTTC.

The chain combines TRBV29-1 with TRBJ2-1, with 8 bases aligning to TRBD2. The CDR3 is made up of 13 amino acids. CDR1 and CDR2 from the germline V gene are SQVTM and ANQGSEA. The junction had 6 bases not matched to a gene; V was cut back by 4 bases and J by 7 bases. CDR3 sequence (DNA): TGCAGCGTTGTCGCGGGAGGAATAAATGAGCAGTTCTTC. This sequence encodes CSVVAGGINEQFF.

This chain links TRBV28 with TRBJ1-4, with 9 bases aligning to TRBD1. The CDR3 spans 14 residues. V shed 6 bases, J shed 9 bases, and the junction held 8 bases outside the gene matches. CDR1 is MDHEN, CDR2 SYDVKM, per germline. The DNA for the CDR3 is TGTGCCAGCAGATCCGTGGGACAGGGAAAAAAACTGTTTTTT. Translation gives CASRSVGQGKKLFF.

The V gene is TRBV6-1, the J gene TRBJ2-7, with 7 bases lining up with TRBD2. The CDR3 has 18 amino acids. J was trimmed by 2 bases and V by 4 bases; bases with no gene match: 17. The germline gives CDR1 MNHNS, CDR2 SASEGT. For the CDR3, the DNA is TGTGCCAGCAGTGGACAAAACTTGCCGGGACTACAAACCTACGAGCAGTACTTC. Translating it yields CASSGQNLPGLQTYEQYF.

This clone was picked up one time. The V and J genes are TRBV14 and TRBJ2-3; the match to TRBD2 covers 7 bases. Germline CDR1 is SGHDN and CDR2 is FVKESK. There are 16 residues in the CDR3. J lost 3 bases, V lost 0 bases, and 6 bases had no gene match. CDR3 in amino acids: CASSQERRLATDTQYF. The CDR3 bases are TGTGCCAGCAGCCAAGAACGGAGACTAGCTACAGATACGCAGTATTTT.

This sequence joins TRBV11-2 and TRBJ2-7, with TRBD1 identical over 7 bases. The length of the CDR3 is 15 residues. CDR1 and CDR2 (germline): SGHAT, FQNNGV. Trimming at V came to 1 base and at J to 4 bases, leaving 7 bases not matched to a gene. CDR3 loop: CASSLGGYRGYEQYF. The CDR3 DNA is TGTGCCAGCAGCTTAGGGGGATACAGGGGATACGAGCAGTACTTC.

The chain carries TRBV11-3 and TRBJ2-2; a weak D match, TRBD1 (6 bases). The CDR3 runs 14 residues. V was cut by 6 bases and J by 2 bases, with 10 bases left in between. Germline CDR1 reads SGHNT; CDR2 reads YENEEA. The DNA of the CDR3 is TGTGCCAGCAGTTCAGGGGTTAACACCGGGGAGCTGTTTTTT. It codes for CASSSGVNTGELFF.

The genes are TRBV27 and TRBJ2-5; D may be TRBD2 (5 bases). V dropped 6 bases and J dropped 5 bases, with 19 bases sitting between them. From germline, CDR1 is MNHEY and CDR2 SMNVEV (reference sequence). This CDR3 spans 15 amino acids. The CDR3 here is CASSRTPRGRETQYF. The CDR3 nucleotides read TGTGCCAGCAGCAGGACCCCTCGGGGTCGTGAGACCCAGTACTTC.

The V and J genes are TRBV24-1 and TRBJ2-7; the D gene is possibly TRBD1 (7 bases). Germline CDR1 reads KGHDR; CDR2 reads SFDVKD. Deletions cut 9 bases from V and 2 bases from J, with 13 bases between. CDR3 size: 13 residues. The CDR3 protein is CATAGQPTYEQYF. The CDR3 bases are TGTGCCACCGCGGGACAGCCTACCTACGAGCAGTACTTC.

The chain carries TRBV19 and TRBJ2-7, with a weak D call TRBD1 (5 bases). Germline-derived CDR1 and CDR2 are LNHDA and SQIVND (reference sequence). This CDR3 contains 14 residues. V was pared by 3 bases and J by 1 base, with 10 bases between. The CDR3 sequence is CASSIAQASYEQYF. The CDR3 DNA reads TGTGCCAGTAGTATTGCACAGGCGTCCTACGAGCAGTACTTC.

The chain employs TRBV27 and TRBJ2-7, with 7 bases fitting TRBD1. The CDR3 consists of 13 residues. From germline, CDR1 is MNHEY and CDR2 SMNVEV (reference sequence). Unmatched junction bases numbered 4, after V lost 4 bases and J lost 4 bases. The DNA of the CDR3 is TGTGCCAGCAGTTCGGGACAGATTTACGAGCAGTACTTC. It codes for CASSSGQIYEQYF.

V and J are TRBV3-1 (or the pseudogene TRBV3-2) and TRBJ1-1, with D perhaps TRBD1 (5 bases). V lost 7 bases, J lost 2 bases, and 14 bases lay in between. The germline gives CDR1 LGHDT, CDR2 YNNKEL (reference sequence). There are 14 residues in the CDR3. CDR3 loop: CASNLGAFNTEAFF. In DNA, the CDR3 is TGTGCCAGCAACCTTGGGGCTTTCAACACTGAAGCTTTCTTT.

In DNA form, the CDR3 reads TGTGCCAGCAGCTTAGAACAGGGTGGAGATACGCAGTATTTT. Its protein product is CASSLEQGGDTQYF. The chain employs TRBV11-2 and TRBJ2-3, with a tentative D call TRBD1 (6 bases). This CDR3 comprises 14 residues. V lost 0 bases and J 5 bases, leaving 9 bases between the germline ends. Germline V lookup: CDR1 SGHAT, CDR2 FQNNGV.

V usage is TRBV5-1 and J usage is TRBJ2-5; no firm D call. Trimming took 0 bases from V and 2 from J, leaving 8 bases between them. Germline-derived CDR1 and CDR2 are SGHRS and YFSETQ. The CDR3 is 14 residues long. The CDR3 here is CASSLALIQETQYF. The CDR3 DNA is TGCGCCAGCAGCTTGGCTTTAATTCAAGAGACCCAGTACTTC. Full variable domain (missing parts from reference TRBV5-1 and TRBJ2-5): KAGVTQTPRYLIKTRGQQVTLSCSPISGHRSVSWYQQTPGQGLQFLFEYFSETQRNKGNFPGRFSGRQFSNSRSEMNVSTLELGDSALYLCASSLALIQETQYFGPGTRLLVL.